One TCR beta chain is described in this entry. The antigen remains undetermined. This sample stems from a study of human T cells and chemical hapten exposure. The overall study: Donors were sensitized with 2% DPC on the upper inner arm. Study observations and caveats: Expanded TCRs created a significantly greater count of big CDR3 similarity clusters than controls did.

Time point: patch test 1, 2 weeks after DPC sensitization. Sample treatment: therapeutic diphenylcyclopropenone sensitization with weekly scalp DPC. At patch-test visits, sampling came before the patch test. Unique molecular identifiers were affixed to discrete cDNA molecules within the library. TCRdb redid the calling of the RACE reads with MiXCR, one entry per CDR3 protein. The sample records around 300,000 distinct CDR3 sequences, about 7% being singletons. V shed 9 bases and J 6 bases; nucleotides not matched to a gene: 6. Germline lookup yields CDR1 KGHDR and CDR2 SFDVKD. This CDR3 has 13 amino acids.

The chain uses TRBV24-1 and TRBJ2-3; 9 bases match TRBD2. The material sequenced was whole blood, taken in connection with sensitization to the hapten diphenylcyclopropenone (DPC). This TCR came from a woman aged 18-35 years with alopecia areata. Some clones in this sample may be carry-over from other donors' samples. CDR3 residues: CATARGGLDTQYF. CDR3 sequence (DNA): TGTGCCACCGCGCGGGGGGGCCTGGATACGCAGTATTTT.